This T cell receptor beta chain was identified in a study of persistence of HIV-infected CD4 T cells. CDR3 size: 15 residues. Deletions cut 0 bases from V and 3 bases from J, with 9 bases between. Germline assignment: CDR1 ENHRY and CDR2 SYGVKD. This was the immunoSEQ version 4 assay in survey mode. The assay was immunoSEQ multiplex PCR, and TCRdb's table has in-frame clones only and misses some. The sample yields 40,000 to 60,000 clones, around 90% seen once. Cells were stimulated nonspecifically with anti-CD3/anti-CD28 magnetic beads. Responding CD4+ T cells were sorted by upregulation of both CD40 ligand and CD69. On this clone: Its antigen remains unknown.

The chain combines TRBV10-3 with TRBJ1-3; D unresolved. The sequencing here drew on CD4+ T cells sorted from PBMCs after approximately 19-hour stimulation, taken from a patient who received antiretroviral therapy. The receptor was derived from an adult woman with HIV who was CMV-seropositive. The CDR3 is CAISESQRDGNTIYF. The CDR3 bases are TGTGCCATCAGTGAGTCGCAAAGGGATGGAAACACCATATATTTT.